Listed below are T cell receptor beta chains from one sample, sequenced in a study of T cell repertoires in cytomegalovirus infection. MiXCR was run by TCRdb on the reads, yielding one entry per CDR3 protein. The table lists some 220,000 distinct CDR3 sequences, about 5.9% of them singletons. The sequenced sample consisted of PBMCs. The receptors originated from a human donor in good health (CMV status not recorded). Some clones in this sample may be carry-over from other donors' samples. Both conserved end residues are part of each CDR3. Fields, in order: clone size, D gene, V gene, J gene, CDR3 protein, CDR3 DNA. The D gene is left open where the match is weak. Expanded clones are given a class, and other clones once, few, many or no size at all.

size: -; D: TRBD1; V: TRBV6-5; J: TRBJ2-7; CDR3: CASRTNRGSSYEQYF; DNA: TGTGCCAGCAGGACTAACAGGGGGAGCTCCTACGAGCAGTACTTC
size: many; D: -; V: TRBV28; J: TRBJ1-6; CDR3: CASSPVERPLHF; DNA: TGTGCCAGCAGTCCGGTCGAGAGGCCCCTCCACTTT
size: many; D: -; V: TRBV2; J: TRBJ1-4; CDR3: CASSELRVNEKLFF; DNA: TGTGCCAGCAGTGAACTTCGGGTGAATGAAAAACTGTTTTTT
size: many; D: -; V: TRBV28; J: TRBJ2-1; CDR3: CASSLQEFEQFF; DNA: TGTGCCAGCAGTTTACAGGAATTCGAGCAGTTCTTC
size: many; D: TRBD2; V: TRBV2; J: TRBJ2-7; CDR3: CASSSTSPVSYEQYF; DNA: TGTGCCAGCAGTTCGACTAGCCCCGTCTCCTACGAGCAGTACTTC
size: many; D: -; V: TRBV5-8; J: TRBJ1-1; CDR3: CASSLAHEINRNTEAFF; DNA: TGTGCCAGCAGCTTGGCCCATGAAATTAACAGGAACACTGAAGCTTTCTTT
size: many; D: -; V: TRBV13; J: TRBJ2-5; CDR3: CASSLSGVVGAETQYF; DNA: TGTGCCAGCAGCTTATCGGGGGTGGTCGGTGCGGAGACCCAGTACTTC
size: -; D: TRBD1; V: TRBV15; J: TRBJ1-1; CDR3: CATSSRLYRGSEAFF; DNA: TGTGCCACCAGCAGCCGGTTGTACAGGGGCTCTGAAGCTTTCTTT
size: many; D: TRBD2; V: TRBV7-9; J: TRBJ2-3; CDR3: CASSSSGTSGGAFGTDTQYF; DNA: TGTGCCAGCAGTTCATCCGGGACTAGCGGGGGGGCCTTCGGCACAGATACGCAGTATTTT
size: -; D: -; V: TRBV4-3; J: TRBJ2-2; CDR3: CASSQDRGAGVGELFF; DNA: TGCGCCAGCAGCCAAGATCGGGGGGCAGGGGTCGGGGAGCTGTTTTTT
size: -; D: -; V: TRBV20-1; J: TRBJ2-5; CDR3: CSAHRTQETQYF; DNA: TGCAGTGCTCACCGGACCCAAGAGACCCAGTACTTC
size: many; D: TRBD1; V: TRBV9; J: TRBJ1-1; CDR3: CASSVATGGSNTEAFF; DNA: TGTGCCAGCAGCGTAGCTACAGGGGGCTCGAACACTGAAGCTTTCTTT
size: many; D: TRBD1; V: TRBV2; J: TRBJ2-1; CDR3: CASSEERGPYNEQFF; DNA: TGTGCCAGCAGTGAAGAGAGGGGGCCATACAATGAGCAGTTCTTC
size: -; D: -; V: TRBV20-1; J: TRBJ2-1; CDR3: CSAPVHSYNEQFF; DNA: TGCAGTGCCCCCGTACATTCCTACAATGAGCAGTTCTTC
size: many; D: -; V: TRBV5-8; J: TRBJ2-5; CDR3: CASSLDGSVETQYF; DNA: TGTGCCAGCAGCTTGGATGGGTCGGTGGAGACCCAGTACTTC
size: -; D: -; V: TRBV27; J: TRBJ1-5; CDR3: CASSSLIGGFGMSNQPQHF; DNA: TGTGCCAGCAGTTCCCTAATCGGGGGTTTTGGGATGAGCAATCAGCCCCAGCATTTT
size: many; D: -; V: TRBV7-9; J: TRBJ1-1; CDR3: CASSLSTGLNTEAFF; DNA: TGTGCCAGCAGCTTATCGACAGGTTTGAACACTGAAGCTTTCTTT
size: many; D: -; V: TRBV7-2; J: TRBJ1-4; CDR3: CASSSGPPSHNEKLFF; DNA: TGTGCCAGCAGCTCCGGGCCTCCAAGTCATAATGAAAAACTGTTTTTT
size: many; D: -; V: TRBV10-3; J: TRBJ1-2; CDR3: CAISESNAGISNGYTF; DNA: TGTGCCATCAGTGAGTCGAATGCCGGGATTAGTAATGGCTACACCTTC
size: few; D: -; V: TRBV20-1; J: TRBJ2-1; CDR3: CSATRHKGDNEQFF; DNA: TGCAGTGCTACAAGACATAAGGGGGACAATGAGCAGTTCTTC
size: many; D: TRBD2; V: TRBV7-2; J: TRBJ2-5; CDR3: CASSSRLAEETQYF; DNA: TGTGCCAGCAGCTCCCGACTAGCGGAAGAGACCCAGTACTTC
size: many; D: -; V: TRBV6-4; J: TRBJ2-1; CDR3: CASSEIDSNNEQFF; DNA: TGTGCCAGCAGTGAAATTGACAGCAACAATGAGCAGTTCTTC
size: many; D: TRBD2; V: TRBV2; J: TRBJ2-1; CDR3: CASGAGDEQFF; DNA: TGTGCCAGCGGCGCGGGGGATGAGCAGTTCTTC
size: many; D: TRBD1; V: TRBV5-1; J: TRBJ2-1; CDR3: CASSASGTVYNEQFF; DNA: TGCGCCAGCAGCGCTTCCGGGACAGTATACAATGAGCAGTTCTTC
size: many; D: TRBD1; V: TRBV7-6; J: TRBJ2-7; CDR3: CASSLAHRGYEQYF; DNA: TGTGCCAGCAGCTTGGCCCACAGGGGTTACGAGCAGTACTTC
size: -; D: TRBD1; V: TRBV10-3; J: TRBJ1-2; CDR3: CAITIPGGGGYTF; DNA: TGTGCCATCACCATTCCAGGGGGCGGTGGCTACACCTTC